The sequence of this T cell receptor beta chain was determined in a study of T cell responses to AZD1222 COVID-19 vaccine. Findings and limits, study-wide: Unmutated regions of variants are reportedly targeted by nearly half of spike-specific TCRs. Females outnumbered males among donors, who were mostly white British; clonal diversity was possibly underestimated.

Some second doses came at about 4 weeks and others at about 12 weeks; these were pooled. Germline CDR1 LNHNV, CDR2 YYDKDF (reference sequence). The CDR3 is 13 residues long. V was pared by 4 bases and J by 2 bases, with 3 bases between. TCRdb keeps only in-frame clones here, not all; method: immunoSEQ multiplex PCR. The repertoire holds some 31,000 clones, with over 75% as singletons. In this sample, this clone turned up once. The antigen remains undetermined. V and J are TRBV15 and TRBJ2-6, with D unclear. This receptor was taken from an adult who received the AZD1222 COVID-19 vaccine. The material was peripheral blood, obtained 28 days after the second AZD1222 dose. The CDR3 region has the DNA TGTGCCACCAGCACAACTGGGGCCAACGTCCTGACTTTC. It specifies CATSTTGANVLTF.